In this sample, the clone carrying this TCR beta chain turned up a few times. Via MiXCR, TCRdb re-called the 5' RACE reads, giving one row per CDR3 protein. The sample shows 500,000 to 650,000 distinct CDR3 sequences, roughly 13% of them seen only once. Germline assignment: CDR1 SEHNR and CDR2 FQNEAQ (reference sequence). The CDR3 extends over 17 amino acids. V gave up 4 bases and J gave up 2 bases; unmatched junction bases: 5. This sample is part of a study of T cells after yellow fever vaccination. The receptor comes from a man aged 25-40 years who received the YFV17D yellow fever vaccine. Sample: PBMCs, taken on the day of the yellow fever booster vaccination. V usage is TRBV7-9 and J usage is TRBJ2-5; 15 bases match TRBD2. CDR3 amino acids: CASSSGLAGGPQETQYF. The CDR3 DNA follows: TGTGCCAGCAGCTCCGGACTAGCGGGAGGGCCGCAAGAGACCCAGTACTTC.